These T cell receptor beta chains were read from a single sample in a study of T cell changes during pregnancy in multiple sclerosis. Repertoires were generated with immunoSEQ multiplex PCR, while TCRdb's copy carries only in-frame clones and drops some. The sample has over 90,000 clones, around 91% seen once. The material sequenced was peripheral blood, taken after pregnancy. The receptors were sampled from a female donor with multiple sclerosis, enrolled in a pregnancy study. The conserved cysteine and the conserved F or W are not part of the CDR3 here. A D gene is named only where the DNA matches it firmly. Some rows mark clone size as missing; the rest say once, few, many or name a class of expanded clone.

D: NA
size: NA
V: TRBV29-1
J: TRBJ2-3
CDR3: SVVFVGGGPTQY

D: TRBD1
size: once
V: TRBV29-1
J: TRBJ2-5
CDR3: SAGQGAATQY

D: NA
size: NA
V: TRBV6-6
J: TRBJ1-1
CDR3: ASSYSRRPNTEAF

D: TRBD1
size: NA
V: TRBV28
J: TRBJ1-2
CDR3: ASSFSLTGSGYT

D: NA
size: NA
V: TRBV10-3
J: TRBJ1-1
CDR3: AISDSGMNTEAF

D: TRBD2
size: NA
V: TRBV5-1
J: TRBJ2-1
CDR3: ASSRGLAGVNEQF

D: NA
size: NA
V: TRBV1
J: TRBJ2-7
CDR3: TSSQLGQQTYEQY

D: TRBD1
size: NA
V: TRBV27
J: TRBJ2-7
CDR3: ASSLYGTGYAYEQY

D: TRBD2
size: once
V: TRBV6-1
J: TRBJ2-7
CDR3: ASSKGTSGPYEQY

D: TRBD2
size: NA
V: TRBV30
J: TRBJ2-1
CDR3: AWSTKSSGRAREQF

D: NA
size: NA
V: TRBV9
J: TRBJ1-4
CDR3: ASSVGPNEKLF

D: NA
size: NA
V: TRBV5-4
J: TRBJ2-2
CDR3: ASSLQGTNTGELF

D: TRBD1
size: NA
V: TRBV6-1
J: TRBJ1-5
CDR3: ASSGDRGAGQPQH

D: NA
size: NA
V: TRBV7-9
J: TRBJ1-2
CDR3: ASSYPGFGGYT

D: NA
size: NA
V: TRBV20-1
J: TRBJ2-7
CDR3: SAREEYEQY

D: NA
size: few
V: TRBV4-2
J: TRBJ1-3
CDR3: ASSQEEGASGNTIY

D: TRBD1
size: NA
V: TRBV6-4
J: TRBJ1-5
CDR3: ASSVVRGPYQPQH

D: TRBD1
size: NA
V: TRBV7-6
J: TRBJ1-1
CDR3: ASSILQGMNTEAF

D: TRBD1
size: NA
V: TRBV2
J: TRBJ1-4
CDR3: ASRTGDRLGKLF

D: NA
size: NA
V: TRBV19
J: TRBJ1-4
CDR3: ASSIGPPVTGNEKLF

D: TRBD2
size: NA
V: TRBV7-8
J: TRBJ2-1
CDR3: ASSLRSGGFYNEQF

D: TRBD1
size: few
V: TRBV9
J: TRBJ2-7
CDR3: ASSAIDRDEQY

D: NA
size: NA
V: TRBV18
J: TRBJ1-5
CDR3: ASRGGGVSNQPQH

D: NA
size: NA
V: TRBV4-2
J: TRBJ2-1
CDR3: ASSPPGYNEQF

D: NA
size: NA
V: TRBV1
J: TRBJ2-5
CDR3: TSVLPGQGGQETQY

D: NA
size: NA
V: TRBV5-1
J: TRBJ2-5
CDR3: ASSFELGETQY

D: NA
size: NA
V: TRBV4-3
J: TRBJ1-5
CDR3: ASSQDTRVLQPQH

D: TRBD1
size: NA
V: TRBV18
J: TRBJ1-2
CDR3: ASSPLVVGGIFYGYT

D: TRBD1
size: once
V: TRBV6-5
J: TRBJ2-7
CDR3: ASSPLGTGYYEQY

D: TRBD1
size: NA
V: TRBV7-2
J: TRBJ1-5
CDR3: ASSTGQGFWQPQH

D: NA
size: NA
V: TRBV18
J: TRBJ2-1
CDR3: ATLGGSYNEQF

D: NA
size: NA
V: TRBV14
J: TRBJ1-1
CDR3: ASSQGYMNTEAF

D: NA
size: NA
V: TRBV10-3
J: TRBJ1-1
CDR3: AIKREGHTEAF